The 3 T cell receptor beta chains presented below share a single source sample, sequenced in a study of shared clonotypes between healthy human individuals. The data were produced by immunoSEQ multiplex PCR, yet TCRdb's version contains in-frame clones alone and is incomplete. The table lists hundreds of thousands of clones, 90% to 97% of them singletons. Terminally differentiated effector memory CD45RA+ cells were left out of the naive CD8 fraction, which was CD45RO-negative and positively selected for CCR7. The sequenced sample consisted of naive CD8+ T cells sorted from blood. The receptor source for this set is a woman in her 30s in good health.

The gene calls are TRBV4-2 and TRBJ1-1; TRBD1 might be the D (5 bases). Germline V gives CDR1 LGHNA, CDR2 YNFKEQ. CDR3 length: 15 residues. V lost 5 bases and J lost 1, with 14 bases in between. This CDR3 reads CASSLGDSGNTEAFF. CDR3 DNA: TGTGCCAGCAGCTTGGGTGACAGCGGGAACACTGAAGCTTTCTTT.

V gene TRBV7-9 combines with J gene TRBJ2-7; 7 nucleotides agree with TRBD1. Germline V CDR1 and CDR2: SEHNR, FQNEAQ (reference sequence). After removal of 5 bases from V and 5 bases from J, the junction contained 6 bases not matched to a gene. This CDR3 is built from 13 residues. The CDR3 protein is CASSPGQVHEQYF. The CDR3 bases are TGTGCCAGCAGCCCCGGACAGGTCCACGAGCAGTACTTC.

The CDR3 DNA reads TGTGCCAGCAGTTTATTGGGGGACAGGGGCTCCGAGCAGTACTTC. Its protein is CASSLLGDRGSEQYF. The V gene is TRBV27, the J gene TRBJ2-5; 10 nucleotides line up with TRBD1. The DNA end is a closer match to TRBJ2-7, so the J assignment may be wrong. CDR3 size: 15 residues. CDR1 MNHEY and CDR2 SMNVEV come from the germline V gene (reference sequence).